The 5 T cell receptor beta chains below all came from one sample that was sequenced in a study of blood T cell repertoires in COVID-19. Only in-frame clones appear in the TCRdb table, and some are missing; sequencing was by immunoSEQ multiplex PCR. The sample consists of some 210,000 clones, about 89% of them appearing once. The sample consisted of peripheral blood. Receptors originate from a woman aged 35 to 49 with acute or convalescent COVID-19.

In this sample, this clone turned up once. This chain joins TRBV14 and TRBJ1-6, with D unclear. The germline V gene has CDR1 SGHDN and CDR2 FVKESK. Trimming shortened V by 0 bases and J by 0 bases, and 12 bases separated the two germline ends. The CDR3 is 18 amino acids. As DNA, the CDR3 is TGTGCCAGCAGCCAAGACTACAGTACCAGCTCCTATAATTCACCCCTCCACTTT. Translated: CASSQDYSTSSYNSPLHF.

In nucleotides, the CDR3 is TGTGCCAGCAGACAGGGACAGGGGAATGAAAAACTGTTTTTT. Translation: CASRQGQGNEKLFF. The chain is built from TRBV27 and TRBJ1-4; 10 nucleotides align to TRBD1. CDR1 MNHEY and CDR2 SMNVEV come from the germline V gene (reference sequence). V lost 6 bases and J lost 5; bases outside the gene matches: 3. The CDR3 contains 14 residues.

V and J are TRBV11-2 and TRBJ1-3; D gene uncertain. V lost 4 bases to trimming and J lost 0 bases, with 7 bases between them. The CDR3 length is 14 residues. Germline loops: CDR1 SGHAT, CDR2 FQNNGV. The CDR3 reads CASSSRDSGNTIYF. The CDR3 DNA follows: TGTGCCAGCAGCTCCCGGGACTCTGGAAACACCATATATTTT.

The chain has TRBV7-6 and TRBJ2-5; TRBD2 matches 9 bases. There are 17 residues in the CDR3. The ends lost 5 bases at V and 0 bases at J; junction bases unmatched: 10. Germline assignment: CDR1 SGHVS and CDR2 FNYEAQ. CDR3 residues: CASSSRLSGGYQETQYF. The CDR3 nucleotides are TGTGCCAGCAGCAGTCGTCTAAGCGGGGGGTACCAAGAGACCCAGTACTTC.

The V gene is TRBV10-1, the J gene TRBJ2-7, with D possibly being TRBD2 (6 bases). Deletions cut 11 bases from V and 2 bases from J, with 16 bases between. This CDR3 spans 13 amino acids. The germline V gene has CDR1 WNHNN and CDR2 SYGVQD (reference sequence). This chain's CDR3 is CAVLGGGTYEQYV. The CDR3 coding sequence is TGCGCCGTTCTCGGGGGTGGGACCTACGAGCAGTACGTC.